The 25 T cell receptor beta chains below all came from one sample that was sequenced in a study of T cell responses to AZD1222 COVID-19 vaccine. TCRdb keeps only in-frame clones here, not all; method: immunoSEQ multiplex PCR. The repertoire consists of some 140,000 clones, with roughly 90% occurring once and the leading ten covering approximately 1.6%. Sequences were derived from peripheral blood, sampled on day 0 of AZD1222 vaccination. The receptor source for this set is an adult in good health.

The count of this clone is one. The CDR3 sequence: CASSRLGGGGEAFF. The CDR3 nucleotides read TGTGCCAGTAGTCGGCTGGGGGGCGGGGGTGAAGCTTTCTTT. The chain employs TRBV19 and TRBJ1-1; tentatively, D is TRBD1 (6 bases). The germline V gene encodes CDR1 LNHDA and CDR2 SQIVND (reference sequence). This CDR3 comprises 14 residues. V lost 5 bases to trimming and J lost 7 bases, with 17 bases between them.

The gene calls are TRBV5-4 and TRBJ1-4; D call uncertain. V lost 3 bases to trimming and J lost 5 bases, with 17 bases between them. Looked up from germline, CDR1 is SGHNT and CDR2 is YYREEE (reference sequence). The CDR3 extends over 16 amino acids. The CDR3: CASSSREDLGNEKLFF. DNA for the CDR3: TGTGCCAGCAGCTCCCGAGAGGATTTAGGGAATGAAAAACTGTTTTTT.

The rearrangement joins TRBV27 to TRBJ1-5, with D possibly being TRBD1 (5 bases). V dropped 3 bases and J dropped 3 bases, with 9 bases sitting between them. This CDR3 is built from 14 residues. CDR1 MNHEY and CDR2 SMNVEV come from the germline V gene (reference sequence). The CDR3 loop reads CASSFRGDNQPQHF. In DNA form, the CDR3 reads TGTGCCAGCAGTTTCCGGGGGGACAATCAGCCCCAGCATTTT.

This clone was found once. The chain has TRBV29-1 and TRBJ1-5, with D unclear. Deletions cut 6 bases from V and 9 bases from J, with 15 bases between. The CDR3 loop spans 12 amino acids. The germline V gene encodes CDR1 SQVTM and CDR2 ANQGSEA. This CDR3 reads CSVAGNLGPQHF. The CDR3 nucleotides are TGCAGCGTGGCTGGGAACCTGGGGCCCCAGCATTTT.

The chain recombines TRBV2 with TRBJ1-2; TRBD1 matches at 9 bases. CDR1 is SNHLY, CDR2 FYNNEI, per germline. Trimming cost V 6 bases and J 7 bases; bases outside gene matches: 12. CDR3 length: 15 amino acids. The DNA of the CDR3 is TGTGCCAGCAGAGGAGGAACAGGGGGCTTTCTTGGCTACACCTTC. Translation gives CASRGGTGGFLGYTF.

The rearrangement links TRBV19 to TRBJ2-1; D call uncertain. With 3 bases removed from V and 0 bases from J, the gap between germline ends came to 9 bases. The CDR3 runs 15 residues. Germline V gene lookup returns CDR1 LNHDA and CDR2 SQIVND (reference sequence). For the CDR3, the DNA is TGTGCCAGTAGTATTGCGGAGCTCTCCTACAATGAGCAGTTCTTC. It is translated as CASSIAELSYNEQFF.

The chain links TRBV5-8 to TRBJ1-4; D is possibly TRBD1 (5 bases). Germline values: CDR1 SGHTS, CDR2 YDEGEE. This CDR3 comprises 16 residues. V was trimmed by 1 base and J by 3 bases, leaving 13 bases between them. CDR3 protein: CASSLRTGAPNEKLFF. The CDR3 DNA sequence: TGTGCCAGCAGCTTGCGAACCGGGGCTCCTAATGAAAAACTGTTTTTT.

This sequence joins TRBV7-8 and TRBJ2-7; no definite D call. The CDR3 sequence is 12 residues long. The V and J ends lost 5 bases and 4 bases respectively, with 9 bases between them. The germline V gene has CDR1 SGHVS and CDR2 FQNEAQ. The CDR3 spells CASSHTSYEQYF. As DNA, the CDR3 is TGTGCCAGCAGCCACACCTCTTACGAGCAGTACTTC.

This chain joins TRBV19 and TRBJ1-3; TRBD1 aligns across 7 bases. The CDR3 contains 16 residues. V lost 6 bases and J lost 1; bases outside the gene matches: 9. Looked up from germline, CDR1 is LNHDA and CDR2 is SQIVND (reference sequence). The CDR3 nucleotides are TGTGCCAGTAGCAAACCCTCAGGGGGATCTGGAAACACCATATATTTT. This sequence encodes CASSKPSGGSGNTIYF. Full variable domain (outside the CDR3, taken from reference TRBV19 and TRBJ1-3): DGGITQSPKYLFRKEGQNVTLSCEQNLNHDAMYWYRQDPGQGLRLIYYSQIVNDFQKGDIAEGYSVSREKKESFPLTVTSAQKNPTAFYLCASSKPSGGSGNTIYFGEGSWLTVV.

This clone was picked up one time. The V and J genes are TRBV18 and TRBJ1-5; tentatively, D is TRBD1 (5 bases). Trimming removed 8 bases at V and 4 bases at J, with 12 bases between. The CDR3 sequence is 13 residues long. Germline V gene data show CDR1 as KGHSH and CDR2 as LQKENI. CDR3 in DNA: TGTGCCAGCAAAAGACAGTCGAATCAGCCCCAGCATTTT. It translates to CASKRQSNQPQHF.

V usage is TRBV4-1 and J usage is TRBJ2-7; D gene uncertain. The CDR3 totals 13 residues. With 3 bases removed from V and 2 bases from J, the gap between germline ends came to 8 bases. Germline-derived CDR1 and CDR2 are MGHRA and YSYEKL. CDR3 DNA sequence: TGCGCCAGCAGCCAGGTACCGGCCTACGAGCAGTACTTC. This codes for CASSQVPAYEQYF.

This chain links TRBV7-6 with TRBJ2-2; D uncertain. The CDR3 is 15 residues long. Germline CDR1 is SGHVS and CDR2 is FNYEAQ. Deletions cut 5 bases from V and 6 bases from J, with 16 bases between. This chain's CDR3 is CASSPRFQRAGELFF. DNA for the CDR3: TGTGCCAGCAGCCCCAGGTTCCAACGGGCCGGGGAGCTGTTTTTT.

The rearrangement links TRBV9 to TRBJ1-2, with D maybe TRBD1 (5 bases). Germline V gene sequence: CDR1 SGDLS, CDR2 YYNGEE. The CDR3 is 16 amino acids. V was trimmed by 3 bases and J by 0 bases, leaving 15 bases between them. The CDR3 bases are TGTGCCAGCAGCGCCCTGCGACAGCAATCTAACTATGGCTACACCTTC. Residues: CASSALRQQSNYGYTF.

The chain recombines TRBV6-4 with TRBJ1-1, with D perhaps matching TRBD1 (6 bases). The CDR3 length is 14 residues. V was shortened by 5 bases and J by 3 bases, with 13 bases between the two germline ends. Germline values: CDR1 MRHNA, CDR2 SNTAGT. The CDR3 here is CASSPTGYYTEAFF. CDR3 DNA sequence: TGTGCCAGCAGTCCAACAGGGTATTACACTGAAGCTTTCTTT.

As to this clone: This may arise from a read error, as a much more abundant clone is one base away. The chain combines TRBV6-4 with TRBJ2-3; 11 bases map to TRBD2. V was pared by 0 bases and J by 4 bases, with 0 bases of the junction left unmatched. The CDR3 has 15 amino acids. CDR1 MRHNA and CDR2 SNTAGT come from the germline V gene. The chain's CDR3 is CASSDSSGGADTQYF. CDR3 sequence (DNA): TGTGCCAGCAGTGACTCTAGCGGGGGGGCAGATACGCAGTATTTT.

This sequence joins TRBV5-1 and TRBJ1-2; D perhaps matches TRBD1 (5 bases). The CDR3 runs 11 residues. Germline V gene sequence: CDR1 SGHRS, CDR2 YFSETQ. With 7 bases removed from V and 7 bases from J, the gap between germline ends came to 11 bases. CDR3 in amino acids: CASGDRSGYTF. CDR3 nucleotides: TGCGCCAGCGGGGACCGATCTGGCTACACCTTC.

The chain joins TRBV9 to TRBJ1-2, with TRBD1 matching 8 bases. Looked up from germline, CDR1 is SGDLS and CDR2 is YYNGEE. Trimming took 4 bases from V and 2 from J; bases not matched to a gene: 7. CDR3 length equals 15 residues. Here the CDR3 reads CASSPRQGTNYGYTF. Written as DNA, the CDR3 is TGTGCCAGCAGCCCCAGACAGGGGACCAACTATGGCTACACCTTC.

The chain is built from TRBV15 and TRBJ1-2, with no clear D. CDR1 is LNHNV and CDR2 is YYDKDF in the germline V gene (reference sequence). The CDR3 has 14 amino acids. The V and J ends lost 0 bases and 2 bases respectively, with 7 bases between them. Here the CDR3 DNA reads TGTGCCACCAGCAGAGATCAGTTAAACTATGGCTACACCTTC. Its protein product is CATSRDQLNYGYTF.

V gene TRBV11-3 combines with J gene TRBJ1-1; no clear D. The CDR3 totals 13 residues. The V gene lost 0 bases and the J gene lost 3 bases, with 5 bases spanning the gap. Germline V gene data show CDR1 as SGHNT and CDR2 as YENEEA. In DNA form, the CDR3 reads TGTGCCAGCAGCTTAGATGGAGACACTGAAGCTTTCTTT. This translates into CASSLDGDTEAFF.

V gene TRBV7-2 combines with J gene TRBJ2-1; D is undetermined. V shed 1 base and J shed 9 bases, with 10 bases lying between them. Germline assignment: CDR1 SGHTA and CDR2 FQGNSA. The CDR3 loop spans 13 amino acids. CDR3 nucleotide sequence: TGTGCCAGCAGCTTAGGATCCTATGCTGAGCAGTTCTTC. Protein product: CASSLGSYAEQFF.

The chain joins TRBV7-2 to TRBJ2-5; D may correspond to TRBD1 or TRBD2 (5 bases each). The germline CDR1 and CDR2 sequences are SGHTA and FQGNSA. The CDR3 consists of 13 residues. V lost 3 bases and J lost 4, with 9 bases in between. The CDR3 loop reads CASSLGVRETQYF. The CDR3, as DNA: TGTGCCAGCAGCTTGGGGGTTCGAGAGACCCAGTACTTC.

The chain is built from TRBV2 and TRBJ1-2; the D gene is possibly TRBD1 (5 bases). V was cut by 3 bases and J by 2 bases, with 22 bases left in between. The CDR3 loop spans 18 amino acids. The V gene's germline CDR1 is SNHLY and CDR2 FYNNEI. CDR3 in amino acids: CASSEGLVPTAPNYGYTF. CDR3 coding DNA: TGTGCCAGCAGTGAGGGGTTGGTGCCGACAGCGCCAAACTATGGCTACACCTTC.

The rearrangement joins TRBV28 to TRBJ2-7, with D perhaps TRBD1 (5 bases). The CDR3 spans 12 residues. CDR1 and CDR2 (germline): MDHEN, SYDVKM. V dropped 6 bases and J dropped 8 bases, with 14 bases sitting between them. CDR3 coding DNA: TGTGCCAGCAGACCCGACAGTCTCAAGCAGTACTTC. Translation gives CASRPDSLKQYF.

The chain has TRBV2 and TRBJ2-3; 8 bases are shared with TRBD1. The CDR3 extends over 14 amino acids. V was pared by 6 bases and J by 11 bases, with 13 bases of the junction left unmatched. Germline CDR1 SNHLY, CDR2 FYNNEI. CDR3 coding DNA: TGTGCCAGCAGAAATAGCCTCGCGGGGACAGGGCAGTATTTT. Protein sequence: CASRNSLAGTGQYF. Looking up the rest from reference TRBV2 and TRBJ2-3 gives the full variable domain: EPEVTQTPSHQVTQMGQEVILRCVPISNHLYFYWYRQILGQKVEFLVSFYNNEISEKSEIFDDQFSVERPDGSNFTLKIRSTKLEDSAMYFCASRNSLAGTGQYFGPGTRLTVL.

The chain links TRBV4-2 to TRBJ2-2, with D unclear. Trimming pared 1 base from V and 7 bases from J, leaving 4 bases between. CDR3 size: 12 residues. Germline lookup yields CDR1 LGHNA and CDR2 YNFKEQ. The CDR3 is CASSQGVGELFF. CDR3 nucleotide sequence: TGTGCCAGCAGCCAAGGCGTCGGGGAGCTGTTTTTT.